These T cell receptor beta chains were read from a single sample in a study of T cells in tumors after PD-1 blockade. The method was immunoSEQ multiplex PCR; TCRdb's version includes in-frame clones alone and lacks a portion of them. This table has approximately 46,000 clones, more than 75% appearing once. This material consisted of PBMCs, taken before anti-PD-1 treatment. The receptors here all came from a human donor with basal cell carcinoma. CDR3s include the opening cysteine and the closing phenylalanine or tryptophan. A D gene is named only where the DNA matches it firmly.

d_gene	len	v_gene	CDR3aa
TRBD1	15	TRBV6-5	CASSYSGRGAYGYTF
-	14	TRBV6-6	CASSYSPTNQPQHF
-	13	TRBV7-6	CASSSPSTDTQYF
TRBD1	15	TRBV6-2/TRBV6-3	CASSRTGTSNQPQHF
TRBD2	19	TRBV5-4	CASSPRMGLAGGWTDTQYF
TRBD1	17	TRBV19	CASSDLGQGAFGQPQHF
-	17	TRBV14	CASSRLTGGLNQETQYF
-	14	TRBV5-4	CASSSISGTYEQYF
-	15	TRBV27	CASTPGFGMNTEAFF
TRBD2	16	TRBV9	CARSGRGERFAGELFF
-	12	TRBV24-1	CATSRGSDTQYF
-	16	TRBV18	CASSFLPANSGNTIYF
-	13	TRBV18	CASSSDRNSPLHF
-	15	TRBV6-6	CASSYGRVSNQPQHF
-	15	TRBV11-2	CAISLDGRSGNTIYF
-	13	TRBV12-3/TRBV12-4	CASSLGSPYGYTF
-	13	TRBV27	CASSFTSNNEQFF
-	14	TRBV10-3	CAIKGGIGDQPQHF
-	16	TRBV9	CASSPVGDFSGNTIYF
-	13	TRBV29-1	CSAGGQNNSPLHF
-	14	TRBV28	CASTLGTSSYEQYF
-	16	TRBV7-2	CASSISGRSSYNEQFF
-	14	TRBV5-1	CASSLGTLNTEAFF
TRBD2	15	TRBV19	CASSTGTSGSTEQFF
-	14	TRBV19	CASSISTTNTEAFF
TRBD1	15	TRBV12-5	CASGPGQGYTGELFF
-	15	TRBV28	CASSWSQYSNQPQHF
-	16	TRBV5-6	CASSLTGSRYSYGYTF
-	12	TRBV5-6	CASSGSSYEQYF
-	13	TRBV12-3/TRBV12-4	CASRRPQAGGYTF
TRBD2	16	TRBV6-5	CASSSLAGGSYNEQFF
-	15	TRBV19	CASSPLWANLYGYTF
TRBD1	15	TRBV5-1	CASAIQGKYQETQYF
-	13	TRBV28	CASSLKENTEAFF
-	12	TRBV2	CASSEGAYTQYF
TRBD1	13	TRBV2	CASTLDRGAEAFF
TRBD1	12	TRBV14	CASSRQGLEQYF
TRBD1	14	TRBV6-5	CASRQTGTGSEQYF
-	15	TRBV27	CASSPTGRGEETQYF
-	15	TRBV5-5	CASSLGILSGQPQHF
TRBD2	13	TRBV24-1	CATSGRSHNEQFF
-	11	TRBV6-2/TRBV6-3	CASSDGGELFF
TRBD1	15	TRBV29-1	CSAKGARGVRDTQYF
-	14	TRBV2	CASSEAATYQPQHF
TRBD1	13	TRBV29-1	CSVDEGAPEGYTF
-	15	TRBV10-3	CATGRSGTSDNEQFF
-	13	TRBV2	CASGDRGVGEAFF
-	14	TRBV6-1	CASSEAGWAQPQHF